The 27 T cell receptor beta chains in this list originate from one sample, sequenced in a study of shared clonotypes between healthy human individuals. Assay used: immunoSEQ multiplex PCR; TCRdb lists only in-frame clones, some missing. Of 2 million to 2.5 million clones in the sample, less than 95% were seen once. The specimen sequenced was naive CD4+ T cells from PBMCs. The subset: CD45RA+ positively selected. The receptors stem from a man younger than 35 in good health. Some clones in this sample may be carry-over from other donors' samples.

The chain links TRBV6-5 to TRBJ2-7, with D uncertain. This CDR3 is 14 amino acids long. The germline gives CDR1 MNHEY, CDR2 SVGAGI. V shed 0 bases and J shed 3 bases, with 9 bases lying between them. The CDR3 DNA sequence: TGTGCCAGCAGTTACTCGTCTACTTACTACGAGCAGTACTTC. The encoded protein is CASSYSSTYYEQYF.

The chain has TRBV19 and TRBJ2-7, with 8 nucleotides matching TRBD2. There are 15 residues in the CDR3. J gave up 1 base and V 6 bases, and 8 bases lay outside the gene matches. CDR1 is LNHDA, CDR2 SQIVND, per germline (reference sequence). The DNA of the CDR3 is TGTGCCAGTAGCCAATTGAGCGGGAGTTCCTACGAGCAGTACTTC. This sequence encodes CASSQLSGSSYEQYF.

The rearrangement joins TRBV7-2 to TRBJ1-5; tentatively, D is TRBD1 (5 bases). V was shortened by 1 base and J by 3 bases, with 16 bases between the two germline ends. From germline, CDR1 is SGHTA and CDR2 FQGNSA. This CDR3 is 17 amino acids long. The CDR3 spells CASSLELGGLDNQPQHF. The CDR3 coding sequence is TGTGCCAGCAGCTTAGAATTGGGGGGATTAGACAATCAGCCCCAGCATTTT.

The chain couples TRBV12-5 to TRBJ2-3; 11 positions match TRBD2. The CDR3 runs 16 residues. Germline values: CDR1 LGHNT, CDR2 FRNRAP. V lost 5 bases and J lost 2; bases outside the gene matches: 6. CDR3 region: CASGPGTSGVTDTQYF. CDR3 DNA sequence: TGTGCTAGTGGTCCCGGGACTAGCGGAGTCACAGATACGCAGTATTTT.

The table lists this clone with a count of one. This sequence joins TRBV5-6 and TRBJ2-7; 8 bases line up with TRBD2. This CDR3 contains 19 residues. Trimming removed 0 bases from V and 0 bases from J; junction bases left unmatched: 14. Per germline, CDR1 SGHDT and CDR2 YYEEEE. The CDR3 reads CASSLVAGIIGGSSYEQYF. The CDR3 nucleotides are TGTGCCAGCAGCTTGGTAGCGGGAATTATAGGTGGTAGCTCCTACGAGCAGTACTTC.

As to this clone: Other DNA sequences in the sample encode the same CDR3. In nucleotides, the CDR3 is TGTGCCAGCTCACCGGGTAGGGTCTCTGGGGCCAACGTCCTGACTTTC. This sequence encodes CASSPGRVSGANVLTF. This rearrangement joins TRBV18 to TRBJ2-6; D is uncertain. This CDR3 contains 16 residues. CDR1 is KGHSH, CDR2 LQKENI, per germline. Trimming left V 3 bases short and J 0 bases short, with 9 bases between.

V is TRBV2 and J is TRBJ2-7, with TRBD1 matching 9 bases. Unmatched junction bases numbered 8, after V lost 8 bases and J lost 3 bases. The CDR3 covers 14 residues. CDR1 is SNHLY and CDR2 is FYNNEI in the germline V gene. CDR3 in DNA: TGTGCCAGCGGGATTATGGGACAGGGCTACGAGCAGTACTTC. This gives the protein CASGIMGQGYEQYF.

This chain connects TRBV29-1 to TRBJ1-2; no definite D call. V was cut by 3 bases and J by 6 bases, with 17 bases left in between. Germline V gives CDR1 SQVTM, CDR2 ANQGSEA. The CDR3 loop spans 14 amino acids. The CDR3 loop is CSVDASSGSHGYTF. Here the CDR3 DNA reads TGCAGCGTTGACGCGTCGTCGGGATCCCATGGCTACACCTTC.

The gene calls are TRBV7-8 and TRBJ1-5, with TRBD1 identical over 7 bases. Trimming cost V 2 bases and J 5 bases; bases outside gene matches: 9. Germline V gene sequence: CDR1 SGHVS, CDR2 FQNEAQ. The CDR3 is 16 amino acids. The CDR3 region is CASSLRQGSLDQPQHF. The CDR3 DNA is TGTGCCAGCAGCTTAAGACAGGGTTCTTTAGATCAGCCCCAGCATTTT.

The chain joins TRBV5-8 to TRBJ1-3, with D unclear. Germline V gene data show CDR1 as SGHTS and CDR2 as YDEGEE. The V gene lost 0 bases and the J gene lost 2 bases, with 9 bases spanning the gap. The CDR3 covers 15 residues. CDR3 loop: CASSLEAGAGNTIYF. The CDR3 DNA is TGTGCCAGCAGCTTGGAGGCCGGGGCTGGAAACACCATATATTTT.

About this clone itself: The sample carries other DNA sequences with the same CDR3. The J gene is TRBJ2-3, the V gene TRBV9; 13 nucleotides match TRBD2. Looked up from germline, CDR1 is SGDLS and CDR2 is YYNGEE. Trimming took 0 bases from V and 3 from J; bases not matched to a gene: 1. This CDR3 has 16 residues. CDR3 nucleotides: TGTGCCAGCAGCGTAGCGGGACTAGCGGGAACAGATACGCAGTATTTT. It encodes CASSVAGLAGTDTQYF.

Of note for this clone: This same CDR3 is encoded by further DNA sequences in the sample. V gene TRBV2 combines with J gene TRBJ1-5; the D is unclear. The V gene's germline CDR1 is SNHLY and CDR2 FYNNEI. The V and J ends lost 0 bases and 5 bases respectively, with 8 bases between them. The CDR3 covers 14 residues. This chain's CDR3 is CASSEALRDQPQHF. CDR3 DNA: TGTGCCAGCAGTGAAGCGCTTCGAGATCAGCCCCAGCATTTT.

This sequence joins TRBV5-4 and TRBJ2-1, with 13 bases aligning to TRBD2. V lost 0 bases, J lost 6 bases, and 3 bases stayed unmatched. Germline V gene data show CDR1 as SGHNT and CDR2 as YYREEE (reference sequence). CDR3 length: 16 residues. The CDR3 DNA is TGTGCCAGCAGCTTGGGTGGGACTAGCGGGGTCAATGAGCAGTTCTTC. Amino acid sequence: CASSLGGTSGVNEQFF.

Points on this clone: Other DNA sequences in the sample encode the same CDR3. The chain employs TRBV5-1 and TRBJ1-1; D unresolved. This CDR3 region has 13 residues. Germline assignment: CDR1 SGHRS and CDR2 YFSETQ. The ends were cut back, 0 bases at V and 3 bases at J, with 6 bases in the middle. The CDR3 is CASSLAPDTEAFF. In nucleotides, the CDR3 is TGCGCCAGCAGCTTGGCCCCGGACACTGAAGCTTTCTTT.

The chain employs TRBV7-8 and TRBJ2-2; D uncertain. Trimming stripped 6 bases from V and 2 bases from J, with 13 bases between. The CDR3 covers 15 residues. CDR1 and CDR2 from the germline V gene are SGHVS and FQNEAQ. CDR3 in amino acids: CASRSSRVNTGELFF. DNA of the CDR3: TGTGCCAGCAGATCATCTAGGGTTAACACCGGGGAGCTGTTTTTT.

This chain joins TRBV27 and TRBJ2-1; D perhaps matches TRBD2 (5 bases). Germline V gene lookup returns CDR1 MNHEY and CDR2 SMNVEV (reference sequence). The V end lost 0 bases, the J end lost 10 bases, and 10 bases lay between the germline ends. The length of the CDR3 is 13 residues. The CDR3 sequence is CASSLSKAAEQFF. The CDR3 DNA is TGTGCCAGCAGTTTATCGAAAGCGGCCGAGCAGTTCTTC.

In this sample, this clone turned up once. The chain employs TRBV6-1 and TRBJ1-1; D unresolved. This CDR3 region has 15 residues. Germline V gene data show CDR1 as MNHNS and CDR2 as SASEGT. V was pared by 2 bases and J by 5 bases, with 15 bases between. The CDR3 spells CASSESAARWTEAFF. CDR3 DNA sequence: TGTGCCAGCAGTGAATCTGCCGCTCGGTGGACTGAAGCTTTCTTT.

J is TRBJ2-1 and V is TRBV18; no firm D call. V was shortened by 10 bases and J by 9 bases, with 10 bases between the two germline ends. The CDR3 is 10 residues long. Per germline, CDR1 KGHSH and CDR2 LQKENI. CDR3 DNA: TGTGCCACCTCGGATGGTGAGCAGTTCTTC. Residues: CATSDGEQFF.

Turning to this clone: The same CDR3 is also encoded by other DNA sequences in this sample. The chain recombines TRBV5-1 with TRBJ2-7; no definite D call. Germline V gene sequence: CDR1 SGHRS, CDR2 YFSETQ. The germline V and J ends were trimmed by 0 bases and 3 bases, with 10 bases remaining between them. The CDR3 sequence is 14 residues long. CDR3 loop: CASSLAGQLYEQYF. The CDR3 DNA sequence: TGCGCCAGCAGCTTGGCGGGTCAGCTCTACGAGCAGTACTTC.

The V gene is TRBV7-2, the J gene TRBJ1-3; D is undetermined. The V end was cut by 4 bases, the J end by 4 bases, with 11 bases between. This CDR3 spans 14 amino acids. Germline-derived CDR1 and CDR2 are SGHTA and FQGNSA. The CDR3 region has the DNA TGTGCCAGCAGCTCCCACCGACGGGGAAACACCATATATTTT. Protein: CASSSHRRGNTIYF.

This CDR3 is CASSFGSTGKETQYF. Written as DNA, the CDR3 is TGCGCCAGCAGCTTTGGGTCTACAGGCAAAGAGACCCAGTACTTC. This chain links TRBV5-1 with TRBJ2-5; a weak D match, TRBD1 (5 bases). The V end was cut by 2 bases, the J end by 3 bases, with 14 bases between. The germline V gene encodes CDR1 SGHRS and CDR2 YFSETQ. There are 15 residues in the CDR3.

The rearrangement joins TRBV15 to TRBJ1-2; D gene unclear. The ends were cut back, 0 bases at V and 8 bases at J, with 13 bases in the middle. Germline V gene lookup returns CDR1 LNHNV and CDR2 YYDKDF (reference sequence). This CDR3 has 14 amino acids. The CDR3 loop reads CATSRDSAGQGYTF. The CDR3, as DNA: TGTGCCACCAGCAGAGATTCAGCAGGTCAGGGCTACACCTTC.

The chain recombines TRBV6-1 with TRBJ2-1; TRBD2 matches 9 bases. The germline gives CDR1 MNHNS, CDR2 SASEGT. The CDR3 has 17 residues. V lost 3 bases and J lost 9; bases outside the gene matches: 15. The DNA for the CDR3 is TGTGCCAGCAGTGAGTCATTAGCGGGAGTCATGGGGGGTGAGCAGTTCTTC. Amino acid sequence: CASSESLAGVMGGEQFF.

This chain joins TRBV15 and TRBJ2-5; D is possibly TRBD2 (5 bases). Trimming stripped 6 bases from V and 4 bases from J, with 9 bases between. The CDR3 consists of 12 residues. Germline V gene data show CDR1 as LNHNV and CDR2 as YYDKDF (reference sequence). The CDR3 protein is CATRGSAETQYF. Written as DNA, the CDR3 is TGTGCCACCAGGGGGAGCGCAGAGACCCAGTACTTC.

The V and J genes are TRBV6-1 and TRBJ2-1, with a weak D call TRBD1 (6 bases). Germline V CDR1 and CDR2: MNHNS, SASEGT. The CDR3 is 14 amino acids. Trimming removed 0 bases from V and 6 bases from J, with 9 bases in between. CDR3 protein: CASSEADSINEQFF. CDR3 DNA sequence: TGTGCCAGCAGTGAAGCGGACAGCATCAATGAGCAGTTCTTC.

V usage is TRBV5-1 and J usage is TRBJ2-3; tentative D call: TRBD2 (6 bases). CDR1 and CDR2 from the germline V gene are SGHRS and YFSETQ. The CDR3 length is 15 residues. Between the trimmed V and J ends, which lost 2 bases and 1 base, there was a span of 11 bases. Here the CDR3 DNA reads TGCGCCAGCAGCTTTGGGGGAGGTGGCACAGATACGCAGTATTTT. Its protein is CASSFGGGGTDTQYF.

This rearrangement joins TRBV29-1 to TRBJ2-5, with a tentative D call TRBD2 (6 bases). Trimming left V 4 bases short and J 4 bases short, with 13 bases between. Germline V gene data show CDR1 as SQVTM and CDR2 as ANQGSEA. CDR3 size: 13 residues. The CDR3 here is CSVVGRLRETQYF. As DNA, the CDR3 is TGCAGCGTTGTAGGGAGGCTTCGAGAGACCCAGTACTTC.